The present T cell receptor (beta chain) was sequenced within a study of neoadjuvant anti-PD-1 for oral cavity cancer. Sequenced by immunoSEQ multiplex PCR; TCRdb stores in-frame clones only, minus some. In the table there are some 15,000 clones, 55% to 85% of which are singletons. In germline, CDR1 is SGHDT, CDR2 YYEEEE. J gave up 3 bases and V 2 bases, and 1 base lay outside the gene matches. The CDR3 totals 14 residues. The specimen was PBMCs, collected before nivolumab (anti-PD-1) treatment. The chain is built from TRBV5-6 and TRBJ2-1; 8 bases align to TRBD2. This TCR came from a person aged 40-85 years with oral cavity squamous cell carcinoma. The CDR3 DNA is TGTGCCAGCAGCTTAGGGACTAGCTACAATGAGCAGTTCTTC. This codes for CASSLGTSYNEQFF.